The entry below describes one T cell receptor (beta chain). What it binds is unknown. Use of 60 Vbeta and 13 Jbeta primers characterized the PCR. The data were produced by immunoSEQ multiplex PCR, yet TCRdb's version contains in-frame clones alone and is incomplete. The table lists 150,000 to 200,000 clones, around 68% of them singletons. The sample is drawn from a study of cytomegalovirus exposure and HLA in healthy donors. Study at large: An earlier analysis identified 120 million or so unique TCR beta sequences in 150 million to 200 million T cells.

The germline V gene encodes CDR1 SGHNT and CDR2 YYREEE (reference sequence). The length of the CDR3 is 14 residues. Germline trimming cut 2 bases from V and 3 bases from J; bases unmatched to any gene: 1. Study observations and caveats: HLA allele associations emerged for roughly 16,000 TCR beta sequences in a later analysis, at 0.05 false discovery rate. Accurate HLA-A and HLA-B prediction from TCR beta sequences was reported for most subjects.

This TCR came from a man aged 45-65 years in good health and CMV-seronegative. Sequencing was done on a sample of PBMCs. The chain joins TRBV5-4 to TRBJ1-2; TRBD1 matches 10 bases. The CDR3 nucleotides are TGTGCCAGCAGCTTAGGGACAGGGGACTATGGCTACACCTTC. It specifies CASSLGTGDYGYTF.